This is a list of T cell receptor beta chains from one sample in a study of shared clonotypes between healthy human individuals. Sequenced by immunoSEQ multiplex PCR; TCRdb stores in-frame clones only, minus some. The sample consists of a few million clones, 95% of them appearing once. Sequenced input: naive CD4+ T cells sorted from blood. These receptors all stem from a man aged 18-30 years in good health. The CDR3 runs from the conserved cysteine through the conserved F or W. A D gene is named only where the DNA matches it firmly. Clone sizes are given selectively: once, few, many, or a class where the clone is expanded.

d_call	cdr3_length	clone_size	v_call	j_call	cdr3_aa	cdr3_nt
TRBD2	16	once	TRBV19	TRBJ2-5	CASSIFGASGQETQYF	TGTGCCAGTAGTATATTCGGGGCTAGCGGGCAAGAGACCCAGTACTTC
-	12	-	TRBV14	TRBJ1-4	CASSQGRTKLFF	TGTGCCAGCAGCCAGGGGAGAACGAAGCTGTTTTTT
-	16	-	TRBV6-5	TRBJ1-4	CASSFPPGGTNEKLFF	TGTGCCAGCAGTTTTCCTCCCGGGGGAACTAATGAAAAACTGTTTTTT
-	18	-	TRBV7-3	TRBJ2-6	CASTKHPFYISGANVLTF	TGTGCCAGCACCAAACACCCTTTTTACATCTCTGGGGCCAACGTCCTGACTTTC
TRBD1	16	-	TRBV7-2	TRBJ1-6	CASSRTGGANNSPLHF	TGTGCCAGCAGCCGGACAGGGGGCGCGAATAATTCACCCCTCCACTTT
TRBD2	13	-	TRBV6-1	TRBJ2-5	CASSMTSWETQYF	TGTGCCAGCAGTATGACTAGCTGGGAGACCCAGTACTTC
-	14	-	TRBV29-1	TRBJ1-2	CSVSPHSRDYGYTF	TGCAGCGTGAGCCCCCACTCACGGGACTATGGCTACACCTTC
-	11	-	TRBV11-2	TRBJ2-1	CASSPGTRQFF	TGTGCCAGCAGCCCGGGGACTCGGCAGTTCTTC
TRBD1	16	once	TRBV5-1	TRBJ1-2	CASSSPQGEIGYGYTF	TGCGCCAGCAGCTCCCCACAGGGGGAGATTGGGTATGGCTACACCTTC
-	11	-	TRBV27	TRBJ2-7	CASSRGYEQYF	TGTGCCAGCAGTAGGGGATACGAGCAGTACTTC
-	13	-	TRBV9	TRBJ1-1	CASSVDRNTEAFF	TGTGCCAGCAGCGTTGACAGGAACACTGAAGCTTTCTTT
TRBD1	15	-	TRBV5-8	TRBJ2-2	CASSPDRDYTGELFF	TGTGCCAGCAGCCCCGACAGGGATTACACCGGGGAGCTGTTTTTT
-	13	-	TRBV6-1	TRBJ2-5	CASSSASQETQYF	TGTGCCAGCAGCTCAGCCTCGCAAGAGACCCAGTACTTC
TRBD1	15	-	TRBV30	TRBJ1-5	CAWSRDDRDNQPQHF	TGTGCCTGGAGTCGGGATGACAGGGACAATCAGCCCCAGCATTTT
-	14	-	TRBV19	TRBJ1-2	CASSIRNRDYGYTF	TGTGCCAGTAGTATCCGCAACAGGGATTATGGCTACACCTTC
-	17	-	TRBV19	TRBJ1-2	CASTFRVGGEPNHGYTF	TGTGCCAGTACGTTTAGGGTGGGGGGTGAACCAAACCATGGCTACACCTTC
-	15	-	TRBV2	TRBJ2-7	CASSEALGTARAWYF	TGTGCCAGCAGTGAAGCGCTAGGTACAGCCCGAGCCTGGTACTTC
-	16	-	TRBV19	TRBJ1-5	CASSIRDLESNQPQHF	TGTGCCAGTAGTATACGGGACCTTGAGAGCAATCAGCCCCAGCATTTT
-	15	-	TRBV18	TRBJ1-4	CASSPPSDPSEKLFF	TGTGCCAGCTCACCACCTAGCGACCCCTCGGAAAAACTGTTTTTT
-	16	-	TRBV7-2	TRBJ2-2	CASSLPVWPRSGELFF	TGTGCCAGCAGCCTCCCCGTCTGGCCCCGGTCCGGGGAGCTGTTTTTT
TRBD1	14	-	TRBV10-1	TRBJ1-6	CASSLGQGNSPLHF	TGCGCCAGCAGTCTAGGACAGGGAAATTCACCCCTCCACTTT
TRBD1	16	-	TRBV2	TRBJ1-6	CASSVRAGGNNSPLHF	TGTGCCAGCAGTGTTCGGGCAGGGGGCAACAATTCACCCCTCCACTTT
-	12	-	TRBV7-2	TRBJ1-2	CASSLNPGGYTF	TGTGCCAGCAGCTTAAATCCGGGAGGCTACACCTTC
-	15	-	TRBV7-9	TRBJ2-4	CASGSISSPKNIQYF	TGTGCCAGCGGTTCGATTTCGTCACCCAAAAACATTCAGTACTTC
TRBD1	12	once	TRBV6-5	TRBJ1-1	CASSLTGLEAFF	TGTGCCAGCAGTCTGACAGGGCTAGAAGCTTTCTTT
-	16	-	TRBV4-3	TRBJ2-7	CASSQDTRTDAYEQYF	TGCGCCAGCAGCCAAGATACCAGGACCGATGCCTACGAGCAGTACTTC
-	14	-	TRBV27	TRBJ1-2	CASSLRQGSYGYTF	TGTGCCAGCAGTTTAAGGCAGGGCAGCTATGGCTACACCTTC
-	14	-	TRBV6-6	TRBJ1-5	CASSRGTWGQPQHF	TGTGCCAGCAGTCGCGGGACCTGGGGTCAGCCCCAGCATTTT
-	15	-	TRBV5-1	TRBJ2-7	CASSLGTAGSYEQYF	TGCGCCAGCAGCTTGGGGACCGCGGGCTCCTACGAGCAGTACTTC
-	14	-	TRBV18	TRBJ1-1	CASSPLPANTEAFF	TGTGCCAGCTCACCCCTTCCAGCTAACACTGAAGCTTTCTTT
-	15	-	TRBV9	TRBJ2-3	CASTQGGDVADTQYF	TGTGCCAGCACCCAGGGGGGGGATGTCGCAGATACGCAGTATTTT
-	15	-	TRBV2	TRBJ2-5	CASSDIRQPRQTQYF	TGTGCCAGCAGCGACATTAGACAGCCCAGGCAGACCCAGTACTTC
TRBD2	15	-	TRBV29-1	TRBJ2-7	CSVEFSVAGIYEQYF	TGCAGCGTTGAATTTTCGGTAGCGGGAATCTACGAGCAGTACTTC
TRBD2	15	-	TRBV9	TRBJ2-7	CASSHGTSGSYEQYF	TGTGCCAGCAGCCACGGGACTAGCGGGAGCTACGAGCAGTACTTC
TRBD1	15	-	TRBV7-2	TRBJ1-5	CASSFETGPNQPQHF	TGTGCCAGCAGCTTCGAGACAGGGCCCAATCAGCCCCAGCATTTT
TRBD2	16	-	TRBV5-4	TRBJ2-3	CASSSMTSGRTDTQYF	TGTGCCAGCAGCTCAATGACTAGCGGGAGGACAGATACGCAGTATTTT
TRBD1	13	-	TRBV7-2	TRBJ2-2	CASSSQGPGELFF	TGTGCCAGCAGTTCACAGGGGCCTGGGGAGCTGTTTTTT